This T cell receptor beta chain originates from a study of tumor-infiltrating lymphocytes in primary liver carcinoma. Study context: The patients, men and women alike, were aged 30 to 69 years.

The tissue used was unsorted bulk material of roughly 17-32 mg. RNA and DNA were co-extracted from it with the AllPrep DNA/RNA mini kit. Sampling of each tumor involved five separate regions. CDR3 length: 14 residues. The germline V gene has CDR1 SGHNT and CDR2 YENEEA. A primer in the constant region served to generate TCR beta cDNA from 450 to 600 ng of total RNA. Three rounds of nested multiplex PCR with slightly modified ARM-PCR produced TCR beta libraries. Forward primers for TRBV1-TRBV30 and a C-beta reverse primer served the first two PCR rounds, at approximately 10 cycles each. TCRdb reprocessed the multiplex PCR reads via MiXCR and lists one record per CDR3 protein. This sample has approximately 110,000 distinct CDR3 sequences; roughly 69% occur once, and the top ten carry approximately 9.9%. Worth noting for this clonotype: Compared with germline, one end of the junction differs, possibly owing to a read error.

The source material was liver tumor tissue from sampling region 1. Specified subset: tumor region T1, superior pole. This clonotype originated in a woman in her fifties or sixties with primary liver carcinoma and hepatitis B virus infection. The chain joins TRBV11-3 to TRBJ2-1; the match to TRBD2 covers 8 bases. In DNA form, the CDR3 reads TGTGGCAGCAGCTTAGGCGCGGGAGGATTCGAGGAGTTCTTC. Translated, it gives CGSSLGAGGFEEFF.